The clone carrying this T cell receptor (beta chain) was detected ten times or more. What it recognizes is unknown. Time point reported: longitudinal time-point 1 (baseline). With 10-nucleotide random UMIs, 5'RACE was used to make the cDNA. TCRdb reprocessed the 5' RACE reads via MiXCR and lists one record per CDR3 protein. The sample carries 67,000 or so distinct CDR3 sequences, about an eighth recorded once. This entry belongs to a study of neurological immune-mediated disorders. Study results and caveats: No CDR3 amino acid sequences recurred among expanded clones across subjects, suggesting private repertoires in all groups. The greatest TCR clonal expansion appeared in HTLV-1-associated myelopathy and the smallest, falling below healthy controls, in multiple sclerosis.

Trimming took 2 bases from V and 7 from J, leaving 6 bases between them. Germline V gives CDR1 SGHTA, CDR2 FQGNSA. The CDR3 is 13 amino acids. Sequencing input: PBMCs. This TCR was recovered from a female donor with HTLV-1-associated myelopathy (HAM/TSP). The chain joins TRBV7-2 to TRBJ2-6; unclear D gene. The CDR3 sequence: CASSLLSANVLTF. CDR3 DNA sequence: TGTGCCAGCAGCTTACTGAGCGCCAACGTCCTGACTTTC.